This T cell receptor beta chain was sequenced for a study of shared clonotypes between healthy human individuals. Overall study findings and caveats: Only blood was sampled; tissue repertoires likely differ. Since donors were few, the genetic and exposure-history diversity represented was limited.

Germline CDR1 is SGHRS and CDR2 is YFSETQ. The germline V and J ends were trimmed by 4 bases and 4 bases, with 15 bases remaining between them. This CDR3 is built from 15 residues. Notes on this clone: What it recognizes is unknown.

The donors were adults (healthy and HIV-negative) with no recent acute infections or vaccinations. The table came from immunoSEQ multiplex PCR; TCRdb's copy has only in-frame clones and leaves some out. The data contain 490,000 or so clones, roughly 85% of them seen just once; the ten biggest clones take up about 12%. J is TRBJ2-1 and V is TRBV5-1, with D perhaps matching TRBD2 (5 bases). Input material: PBMCs. This receptor was identified in a middle-aged woman in good health. Some clones in this sample may be carry-over from other donors' samples. This CDR3 is CASSPRRSLYNEQFF. DNA of the CDR3: TGCGCCAGCAGCCCCAGGAGGAGCCTGTACAATGAGCAGTTCTTC. The full variable domain, in which reference TRBV5-1 and TRBJ2-1 provide the parts outside the CDR3, is KAGVTQTPRYLIKTRGQQVTLSCSPISGHRSVSWYQQTPGQGLQFLFEYFSETQRNKGNFPGRFSGRQFSNSRSEMNVSTLELGDSALYLCASSPRRSLYNEQFFGPGTRLTVL.